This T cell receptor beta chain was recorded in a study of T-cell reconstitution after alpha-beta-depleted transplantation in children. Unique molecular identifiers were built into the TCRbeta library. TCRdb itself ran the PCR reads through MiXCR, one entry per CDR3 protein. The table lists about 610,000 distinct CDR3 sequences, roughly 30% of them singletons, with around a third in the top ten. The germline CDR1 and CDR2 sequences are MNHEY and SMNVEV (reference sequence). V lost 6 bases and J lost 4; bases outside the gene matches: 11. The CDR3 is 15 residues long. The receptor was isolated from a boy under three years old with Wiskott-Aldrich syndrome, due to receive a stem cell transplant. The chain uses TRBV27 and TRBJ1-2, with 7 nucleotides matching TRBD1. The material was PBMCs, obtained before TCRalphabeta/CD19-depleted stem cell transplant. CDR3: CASRQYRQGVYGYTF. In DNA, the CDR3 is TGTGCCAGCAGGCAATACAGACAGGGCGTCTATGGCTACACCTTC.